The next 15 T cell receptor beta chains were all read from a single sample in a study of CD8+CD57+ T cells in acquired aplastic anemia. The study profiled TCR beta VDJ and CDR3 using genomic DNA as template. In TCRdb, the reads were re-called with MiXCR into one record per CDR3 protein. The table records 150,000 to 200,000 distinct CDR3 sequences, roughly 48% of them present only once. All sequencing subjects had displayed CD8+CD57+ cell expansion on flow cytometry. The sequencing input was sorted CD4+, CD8+, or CD8+CD57+ T cells (not recorded which) from PBMCs. The source of these receptors is a human donor with aplastic anemia.

V gene TRBV2 combines with J gene TRBJ1-1; the match to TRBD1 covers 9 bases. V shed 6 bases and J 11 bases; nucleotides not matched to a gene: 10. The CDR3 has 13 amino acids. Per germline, CDR1 SNHLY and CDR2 FYNNEI. CDR3 sequence reads: CASRGGQGGDAFF. The CDR3 nucleotides are TGTGCCAGCAGAGGGGGACAGGGCGGTGACGCTTTCTTT.

This clonotype has a single count. The gene calls are TRBV5-6 and TRBJ2-7; unclear D gene. The CDR3 is 13 amino acids. Germline loops: CDR1 SGHDT, CDR2 YYEEEE. The germline V and J ends were trimmed by 3 bases and 3 bases, with 10 bases remaining between them. The CDR3 here is CASSSGNFYEQYF. CDR3 DNA: TGTGCCAGCAGCTCCGGAAACTTCTACGAGCAGTACTTC.

The chain has TRBV5-1 and TRBJ2-3, with 8 bases aligning to TRBD2. This CDR3 has 15 amino acids. CDR1 is SGHRS, CDR2 YFSETQ, per germline. With V trimmed by 0 bases and J by 4 bases, 4 bases remained unmatched. The CDR3 spells CASSLVSGGADTQYF. CDR3 in DNA: TGCGCCAGCAGCTTGGTTTCGGGAGGGGCAGATACGCAGTATTTT.

This clonotype showed up many times. The chain uses TRBV7-2 and TRBJ2-5, with D possibly TRBD2 on 6 matching bases. The CDR3 runs 14 residues. Trimming took off 0 bases at V and 7 bases at J, with 12 bases between the two ends. CDR1 and CDR2 (germline): SGHTA, FQGNSA. CDR3 residues: CASSLASGPGTQYF. In DNA, the CDR3 is TGTGCCAGCAGCTTAGCTAGCGGTCCGGGGACCCAGTACTTC.

V gene TRBV20-1 combines with J gene TRBJ1-3; D possibly corresponds to TRBD1 (5 bases). In germline, CDR1 is DFQATT, CDR2 SNEGSKA (reference sequence). V lost 6 bases and J 8 bases, leaving 17 bases between the germline ends. The CDR3 length is 13 residues. The CDR3 loop is CSARREGPDTIYF. Written as DNA, the CDR3 is TGCAGTGCCCGGAGGGAGGGGCCAGACACCATATATTTT.

At least ten counts were recorded for this clonotype. This chain links TRBV10-3 with TRBJ2-1; TRBD2 aligns across 10 bases. Trimming removed 4 bases from V and 5 bases from J; junction bases left unmatched: 5. CDR1 is ENHRY, CDR2 SYGVKD, per germline. CDR3 size: 15 residues. The CDR3 loop is CAISVGGTSDNEQFF. The DNA for the CDR3 is TGTGCCATCAGTGTGGGGGGGACTAGCGACAATGAGCAGTTCTTC.

This clonotype has more than one count but fewer than ten. This chain links TRBV20-1 with TRBJ2-5, with 8 bases aligning to TRBD1. The CDR3 has 14 residues. V shed 5 bases and J 0 bases; nucleotides not matched to a gene: 5. The germline V gene has CDR1 DFQATT and CDR2 SNEGSKA (reference sequence). CDR3 nucleotides: TGCAGTGCTTCGACAGGGGCAGACCAAGAGACCCAGTACTTC. It specifies CSASTGADQETQYF.

Concerning this clonotype itself: Being one base from a much bigger clone, this may be a read error. The chain links TRBV5-5 to TRBJ1-1; the match to TRBD1 covers 8 bases. V gave up 4 bases and J gave up 13 bases; unmatched junction bases: 9. This CDR3 contains 12 residues. CDR1 is SGHKS, CDR2 YYEKEE, per germline (reference sequence). The CDR3, as DNA: TGTGCCAGCAGCCAGGACAGGGTTGGAGTTTTCTTT. Amino acids: CASSQDRVGVFF.

Ten or more counts support this clonotype. This chain connects TRBV20-1 to TRBJ2-5; 11 positions agree with TRBD2. V shed 2 bases and J 0 bases; nucleotides not matched to a gene: 5. This CDR3 has 16 amino acids. Germline assignment: CDR1 DFQATT and CDR2 SNEGSKA (reference sequence). CDR3 coding DNA: TGCAGTGCTAGATTCACTAGCGGGGGCTACCAAGAGACCCAGTACTTC. It specifies CSARFTSGGYQETQYF.

The chain employs TRBV13 and TRBJ2-7; the match to TRBD1 covers 8 bases. CDR3 length equals 15 residues. V lost 3 bases, J lost 3 bases, and 7 bases stayed unmatched. Germline CDR1 is PRHDT and CDR2 is FYEKMQ (reference sequence). CDR3 nucleotides: TGTGCCAGCAGCTTCCCACCAGGACAGGGCTACGAGCAGTACTTC. This gives the protein CASSFPPGQGYEQYF.

This clonotype turned up a few times. Here the CDR3 omits its conserved ending phenylalanine or tryptophan, so a read error is the likely source. It is unclear where the CDR3 begins or ends on the DNA, so no DNA is shown, and the CDR3 is as TCRdb lists it. This sequence joins TRBV4-1 and TRBJ2-5. With termini counted, the CDR3 has 12 amino acids. In germline, CDR1 is MGHRA, CDR2 YSYEKL. CDR3: CASSQGWGTGSL.

The chain employs TRBV10-2 and TRBJ2-7, with a possible D match to TRBD2 (6 bases). The CDR3 loop spans 16 amino acids. Germline CDR1 is WSHSY and CDR2 is SAAADI. With 3 bases removed from V and 3 bases from J, the gap between germline ends came to 18 bases. The CDR3 reads CASSDPGSTRGYEQYF. The CDR3 DNA reads as TGCGCCAGCAGTGATCCTGGATCGACTAGGGGCTACGAGCAGTACTTC.

This clonotype was seen more than once but under ten times. The chain combines TRBV11-2 with TRBJ1-1; TRBD1 might be the D (5 bases). The CDR3 runs to 15 residues. V shed 5 bases and J shed 2 bases, with 15 bases lying between them. CDR1 and CDR2 (germline): SGHAT, FQNNGV. This chain's CDR3 is CASSPSGGKNTEAFF. The DNA for the CDR3 is TGTGCCAGCAGCCCCTCGGGGGGGAAAAACACTGAAGCTTTCTTT.

On this clonotype itself: Since a much larger clone is just one base distant, this may be a read error. The chain couples TRBV20-1 to TRBJ1-1, with D possibly TRBD1 on 5 matching bases. This CDR3 has 15 amino acids. The V gene's germline CDR1 is DFQATT and CDR2 SNEGSKA (reference sequence). The DNA for the CDR3 is TGCAGTGCTAGAGATTGGGGGGATTTGGACACTGAAGCTCTCTTT. Protein sequence: CSARDWGDLDTEALF.

This clonotype was counted ten times or more. This chain uses TRBV19 with TRBJ2-1, with 8 bases fitting TRBD2. This CDR3 contains 16 residues. Germline CDR1 LNHDA, CDR2 SQIVND (reference sequence). With V trimmed by 4 bases and J by 4 bases, 9 bases remained unmatched. Here the CDR3 DNA reads TGTGCCAGTAGTAGACGAGCGGGGGCCTTGTACAATGAGCAGTTCTTC. This gives the protein CASSRRAGALYNEQFF.